This T cell receptor (beta chain) was retrieved from a study of read filtering for tumor transcriptome and immune sequencing. Background on the study: After DNase treatment, RNA was made into whole-transcriptome libraries. IR-seq gave about 4.05 to 11 million TCR reads per sample; RNA-seq gave about 80 to 1,400.

This CDR3 spans 14 amino acids. The V end lost 3 bases, the J end lost 7 bases, and 13 bases lay between the germline ends. Per the germline V gene, CDR1 is PRHDT and CDR2 is FYEKMQ (reference sequence). From about 0.4 ug of RNA, a library with molecular barcoded alpha/delta and beta/gamma adaptors was made. From the reads, TCRdb called clonotypes with MiXCR, one entry per CDR3 protein. The sample consists of tens of thousands of distinct CDR3 sequences, less than 20% of them appearing once. This clonotype was counted at least ten times. The chain employs TRBV13 and TRBJ1-5; a possible D gene is TRBD1 (5 bases). Material: a population of CD138-negative cells sorted from bone marrow. The sequence was collected from a donor over 35 with multiple myeloma. The CDR3 DNA follows: TGTGCCAGCAGCTTTCAGGGTGAGGGGCAGCCCCAGCATTTT. Translating gives CASSFQGEGQPQHF.